Shown below are 18 T cell receptor beta chains from a single sample sequenced in a study of T-cell memory formation after mild COVID-19. Each CDR3 protein gets one entry after TCRdb re-called the 5' RACE reads with MiXCR. The repertoire holds under 450,000 distinct CDR3 sequences, with 20% to 25% as singletons. Specimen: PBMCs or a T cell subset sorted from them (not recorded which). These receptors were taken from a man aged 18 to 30 who had mild COVID-19 (a few samples of this study predate the infection). Cell type and time point are not known.

This clonotype has just a few counts. The chain couples TRBV6-2 or TRBV6-3 to TRBJ2-7; TRBD1 might be the D (6 bases). CDR3 length: 13 residues. CDR1 is MNHEY, CDR2 SVGEGT, per germline. V gave up 6 bases and J gave up 5 bases, with 14 bases separating them. This CDR3 is CASSSGDPHEQYF. The CDR3, as DNA: TGTGCCAGCAGCTCAGGGGACCCCCACGAGCAGTACTTC.

The chain links TRBV5-1 to TRBJ2-5; D may correspond to TRBD1 or TRBD2 (6 bases each). The CDR3 is 15 amino acids. V gave up 4 bases and J gave up 5 bases, with 18 bases separating them. Germline V gene data show CDR1 as SGHRS and CDR2 as YFSETQ. CDR3 region: CASSPGAGAWETQYF. The CDR3, as DNA: TGCGCCAGCAGCCCGGGGGCAGGGGCTTGGGAGACCCAGTACTTC.

The gene calls are TRBV5-1 and TRBJ1-4; no firm D call. Per germline, CDR1 SGHRS and CDR2 YFSETQ. CDR3 length: 15 amino acids. The V and J ends lost 4 bases and 4 bases respectively, with 14 bases between them. CDR3 sequence reads: CASSGEGAYNEKLFF. The DNA of the CDR3 is TGCGCCAGCAGCGGGGAAGGCGCGTATAATGAAAAACTGTTTTTT.

About this clonotype: It may be a read error: a sequence one base away is much more abundant. The chain is built from TRBV18 and TRBJ2-3, with 7 bases matching TRBD1. The germline gives CDR1 KGHSH, CDR2 LQKENI. CDR3 size: 15 residues. V lost 2 bases and J lost 5; bases outside the gene matches: 7. The CDR3 is CASSPKGARGDTQYF. The CDR3 DNA sequence: TGTGCCAGCTCACCAAAGGGGGCAAGAGGAGATACGCAGTATTTT. Using reference TRBV18 and TRBJ2-3 for the parts outside the CDR3, the full variable domain is NAGVMQNPRHLVRRRGQEARLRCSPMKGHSHVYWYRQLPEEGLKFMVYLQKENIIDESGMPKERFSAEFPKEGPSILRIQQVVRGDSAAYFCASSPKGARGDTQYFGPGTRLTVL.

This clonotype was seen more than once but under ten times. The J gene is TRBJ2-5, the V gene TRBV3-1; D remains ambiguous. Germline V lookup: CDR1 LGHDT, CDR2 YNNKEL (reference sequence). The CDR3 length is 16 residues. Trimming took 0 bases from V and 3 from J, leaving 14 bases between them. The CDR3 loop is CASSQDFSNAEETQYF. CDR3 coding DNA: TGTGCCAGCAGCCAAGACTTCTCAAACGCTGAAGAGACCCAGTACTTC.

The chain combines TRBV3-1 with TRBJ1-1; D remains unclear. The germline V and J ends were trimmed by 4 bases and 1 base, with 10 bases remaining between them. The CDR3 sequence is 14 residues long. Germline assignment: CDR1 LGHDT and CDR2 YNNKEL (reference sequence). The CDR3 DNA reads as TGTGCCAGCAGCCTGTTTAGTACGAACACTGAAGCTTTCTTT. Residues: CASSLFSTNTEAFF.

There are a few counts of this clonotype. The rearrangement joins TRBV3-1 to TRBJ1-1; D uncertain. The V and J ends lost 1 base and 5 bases respectively, with 11 bases between them. Germline-derived CDR1 and CDR2 are LGHDT and YNNKEL (reference sequence). The CDR3 runs to 14 residues. The CDR3 spells CASSQVLARTEAFF. In DNA form, the CDR3 reads TGTGCCAGCAGCCAAGTTTTGGCGCGGACTGAAGCTTTCTTT.

This clonotype has just a few counts. The V gene is TRBV10-3, the J gene TRBJ2-5; TRBD2 might be the D (6 bases). The CDR3 spans 10 residues. Germline values: CDR1 ENHRY, CDR2 SYGVKD. Trimming shortened V by 11 bases and J by 3 bases, and 7 bases separated the two germline ends. CDR3 loop: CASGEETQYF. The CDR3 region has the DNA TGTGCCTCGGGGGAAGAGACCCAGTACTTC.

The chain uses TRBV20-1 and TRBJ2-5, with D tentatively TRBD1 or TRBD2 (6 bases each). The V gene lost 6 bases and the J gene lost 6 bases, with 20 bases spanning the gap. This CDR3 region has 14 residues. Germline CDR1 is DFQATT and CDR2 is SNEGSKA (reference sequence). CDR3 amino acids: CSATTGGTGKTQYF. For the CDR3, the DNA is TGCAGTGCGACCACCGGGGGCACCGGGAAGACCCAGTACTTC.

V gene TRBV7-3 combines with J gene TRBJ2-4, with a tentative D call TRBD1 (5 bases). Germline lookup yields CDR1 SGHTA and CDR2 FQGTGA. Trimming removed 2 bases at V and 0 bases at J, with 11 bases between. The CDR3 is 16 amino acids. CDR3: CASSLGPGLAKNIQYF. CDR3 nucleotide sequence: TGTGCCAGCAGCTTAGGTCCAGGGCTAGCCAAAAACATTCAGTACTTC.

The chain recombines TRBV29-1 with TRBJ1-4, with 7 nucleotides matching TRBD1. Per the germline V gene, CDR1 is SQVTM and CDR2 is ANQGSEA. The CDR3 runs to 13 residues. V gave up 6 bases and J gave up 3 bases; unmatched junction bases: 4. CDR3 DNA: TGCAGCGTGGAGACAGGGTCTAATGAAAAACTGTTTTTT. Its protein product is CSVETGSNEKLFF.

The chain links TRBV6-5 to TRBJ2-1; 8 bases agree with TRBD1. The CDR3 is made up of 16 amino acids. CDR1 MNHEY and CDR2 SVGAGI come from the germline V gene. After removal of 4 bases from V and 11 bases from J, the junction contained 16 bases not matched to a gene. CDR3 amino acids: CASSSVQGVSYNQQFF. CDR3 sequence (DNA): TGTGCCAGCAGTTCCGTACAGGGGGTGTCCTACAACCAGCAGTTCTTC.

There are many counts of this clonotype. V usage is TRBV5-1 and J usage is TRBJ2-7; the match to TRBD1 covers 7 bases. Trimming cost V 4 bases and J 2 bases; bases outside gene matches: 3. CDR1 is SGHRS, CDR2 YFSETQ, per germline. The CDR3 is made up of 13 amino acids. CDR3: CASSVGQTYEQYF. CDR3 DNA: TGCGCCAGCAGCGTGGGACAGACCTACGAGCAGTACTTC.

The chain combines TRBV4-2 with TRBJ2-3, with no clear D. Trimming shortened V by 0 bases and J by 0 bases, and 10 bases separated the two germline ends. This CDR3 region has 16 residues. The germline V gene encodes CDR1 LGHNA and CDR2 YNFKEQ. The CDR3 spells CASSQDSWVSTDTQYF. The CDR3 bases are TGTGCCAGCAGCCAAGACTCCTGGGTTAGCACAGATACGCAGTATTTT.

The rearrangement joins TRBV7-2 to TRBJ1-6; D call uncertain. CDR3 length: 13 residues. Deletions cut 3 bases from V and 7 bases from J, with 7 bases between. Germline V gives CDR1 SGHTA, CDR2 FQGNSA. In DNA form, the CDR3 reads TGTGCCAGCAGCTTGGGTCAAAATTCACCCCTCCACTTT. This codes for CASSLGQNSPLHF. The full variable domain, completed using reference TRBV7-2 and TRBJ1-6, is GAGVSQSPSNKVTEKGKDVELRCDPISGHTALYWYRQSLGQGLEFLIYFQGNSAPDKSGLPSDRFSAERTGGSVSTLTIQRTQQEDSAVYLCASSLGQNSPLHFGNGTRLTVT.

This rearrangement joins TRBV10-2 to TRBJ2-2; D is unresolved. Looked up from germline, CDR1 is WSHSY and CDR2 is SAAADI. The CDR3 is made up of 14 amino acids. V was clipped by 7 bases and J by 2 bases, with 11 bases between them. CDR3 nucleotides: TGCGCCAGCAAAGTATACAGAAACACCGGGGAGCTGTTTTTT. Its protein product is CASKVYRNTGELFF.

This clonotype turned up a few times. The chain links TRBV12-3 or TRBV12-4 to TRBJ1-1; D call uncertain. CDR3 length: 13 amino acids. The ends were cut back, 6 bases at V and 3 bases at J, with 11 bases in the middle. The DNA for the CDR3 is TGTGCCAGCAGGCCGGGAGGTCACACTGAAGCTTTCTTT. Translated, it gives CASRPGGHTEAFF.

Only a few counts were recorded for this clonotype. The rearrangement links TRBV30 to TRBJ2-3; no firm D call. This CDR3 has 13 residues. V lost 1 base and J lost 2, with 7 bases in between. Germline V gene sequence: CDR1 GTSNPN, CDR2 SVGIG (reference sequence). As DNA, the CDR3 is TGTGCCTGGAGTGGGGGAAACACAGATACGCAGTATTTT. This encodes CAWSGGNTDTQYF.